This paragraph covers one TCR beta chain sequence. The sample is drawn from a study of Graves' ophthalmopathy and Graves' hyperthyroidism. At the level of the study: In this cohort's terms, stable hyperthyroidism meant no ophthalmopathy by 18 months of follow-up.

Hyperthyroidism patients were newly diagnosed, under 2 months' duration, aged 18 to 65. Excluded were patients with other autoimmune diseases, uncontrolled infections, pregnancy or lactation. Amplification targeted the TCR beta CDR3 regions, with RNA transcripts as the source material. RT-PCR with HTBI primers came first, then second-round multiplex PCR. Each CDR3 protein is one row after TCRdb ran MiXCR on the multiplex PCR reads. The data show 580,000 or so distinct CDR3 sequences, less than 40% seen once. This sequence originates from an adult man with Graves' hyperthyroidism. Sequencing input: peripheral blood or thyroid tissue (not recorded which).

Written as DNA, the CDR3 is TGCGCCAGCACCACAAGGGGGGGGTTGACAGATACGCAGTATTTT. Its translation: CASTTRGGLTDTQYF. The chain is built from TRBV10-2 and TRBJ2-3, with D perhaps matching TRBD2 (7 bases). V shed 7 bases and J shed 3 bases, with 17 bases lying between them. The CDR3 has 15 amino acids. In germline, CDR1 is WSHSY, CDR2 SAAADI.